This T cell receptor (beta chain) is from a study of cytomegalovirus exposure and HLA in healthy donors listed by TCRdb under 2017. At the level of the whole study: A later analysis indicated that the 120 validation repertoires were generated on the platform also employed for the approximately 670 repertoires of the first cohort. The study aimed to test whether signatures of past pathogen exposure could be identified by cataloging public T cell receptors. Along with the approximately 650-subject first cohort, a separate validation cohort of over a hundred different subjects was used. High-throughput TCR immunosequencing, statistical association of individual TCRs with disease status, and machine learning were combined to predict cytomegalovirus infection status.

The donors were included in the validation cohort of over a hundred subjects, a group kept apart from the approximately 700-subject first cohort. Receptor libraries were prepared by the immunoSEQ multiplex PCR assay. The study's own analysis went as follows. A statistical classification framework was developed to diagnose cytomegalovirus status using the catalog of TCR beta chain sequences. Entries here come from immuneACCESS through TCRdb and include only in-frame sequences with V and J called. Some clones fail to appear in such tables; in the studies checked, an unresolved V gene covers under half of the shortfall, and the cause of the remainder is unknown. V, J and clone size are those of that table, while D and trimming were read from the DNA. The sample table records tens of thousands of clones; roughly 95% of these occur just once. The ten largest account for around 0.69% of the sample. The CDR3 runs 14 residues from the cysteine to the phenylalanine. CDR3 DNA is the only sequence kept; it has 42 bases, read in frame from the first base. Sequences LNHDA (CDR1) and SQIVND (CDR2) are obtained from the germline V gene (reference sequence). V and J are trimmed by 5 bases and 2 bases, and the gene matches miss 4 bases of the junction.

The full study reports these points: Subsequent analysis determined that TCRs grouped into clusters in the first cohort also showed a tendency toward co-occurrence across the roughly 130 validation repertoires, and approximately 94% of cluster scores exceeded 0. The study listed around 160 TCR beta chains as associated with cytomegalovirus. A later analysis had no HLA typing for the validation cohort, so co-occurrence there was scored across all 120 repertoires. A few of the identified cytomegalovirus-associated TCR beta chains were confirmed in vitro to be specific for cytomegalovirus antigens. While some public TCRs were present in many individuals, most TCR sequences turned up only very rarely across donors. It was suggested by the authors that the approach could potentially be generalized to other disease states and immunological phenotypes. The classifier was reported to diagnose cytomegalovirus status with high specificity and sensitivity in both the original cohort and the validation cohort.

A note on this clone: Its cognate antigen has yet to be identified. Base qualities are not at hand, and no much larger clone is one base apart.

This sequence was found in a woman younger than 30 in good health and CMV-seronegative. The chain uses TRBV19 and TRBJ2-3, with 7 bases matching TRBD1. The specimen was PBMCs. The CDR3 protein is CASSPGQPTDTQYF. The DNA is TGTGCCAGTAGTCCGGGACAGCCCACAGATACGCAGTATTTT.